This entry lists 31 T cell receptor beta chains sequenced from one sample in a study of beta chain features in type 1 diabetes. The isolated RNA, all of it, was reverse transcribed, so expressed TCRB transcripts were what got sequenced. The assay was immunoSEQ multiplex PCR, and TCRdb's table has in-frame clones only and misses some. The table shows 300,000 to 400,000 clones, with approximately 10% occurring only once. The sample was naive CD4+ T cells from blood. All receptors derive from a woman aged 25 to 39 in good health.

The V call is TRBV27, the J call TRBJ2-5; tentative D call: TRBD2 (6 bases). Germline CDR1 MNHEY, CDR2 SMNVEV (reference sequence). The V gene lost 10 bases and the J gene lost 2 bases, with 14 bases spanning the gap. The CDR3 extends over 13 amino acids. CDR3 sequence reads: CATKPGVQETQYF. In nucleotides, the CDR3 is TGTGCCACCAAACCGGGGGTTCAAGAGACCCAGTACTTC.

This clone was counted between two and nine times. For the CDR3, the DNA is TGCGCCAGCAGCTTGCTAGCGGGAGGGTCTGAGACCCAGTACTTC. Residues: CASSLLAGGSETQYF. V usage is TRBV5-1 and J usage is TRBJ2-5, with 12 positions matching TRBD2. CDR3 length: 15 residues. Per germline, CDR1 SGHRS and CDR2 YFSETQ. Losses at the gene ends were 1 base for V and 5 bases for J; bases not matched to a gene: 3.

The chain uses TRBV23-1 and TRBJ2-7, with 9 bases that match TRBD1. TRBV23-1 is marked as an open reading frame, function uncertain. The CDR3 length is 16 residues. Trimming took 4 bases from V and 3 from J; bases not matched to a gene: 10. CDR3 in DNA: TGCGCCAGCAGTCCAACGCCACAGGGGGCGCACTACGAGCAGTACTTC. It is translated as CASSPTPQGAHYEQYF.

The chain carries TRBV5-1 and TRBJ2-1; 7 nucleotides match TRBD2. V lost 0 bases to trimming and J lost 8 bases; unmatched junction nucleotides: 8. Germline CDR1 SGHRS, CDR2 YFSETQ. CDR3 size: 15 residues. CDR3 coding DNA: TGCGCCAGCAGCTTGGCGGGGAGGGGTGGGGATGAGCAGTTCTTC. Residues: CASSLAGRGGDEQFF.

This clone was recorded many times. This chain joins TRBV7-2 and TRBJ2-7; possibly TRBD2 for D (6 bases). The CDR3 length is 13 residues. V gave up 4 bases and J gave up 6 bases, with 13 bases separating them. The V gene's germline CDR1 is SGHTA and CDR2 FQGNSA. CDR3 nucleotides: TGTGCCAGCAGCTCCCGGGGGAGCCGCGAGCAGTACTTC. It encodes CASSSRGSREQYF.

This clone was observed a handful of times. V gene TRBV9 combines with J gene TRBJ1-2, with 7 bases fitting TRBD1. V lost 3 bases and J lost 8; bases outside the gene matches: 19. The CDR3 loop spans 17 amino acids. In germline, CDR1 is SGDLS, CDR2 YYNGEE. CDR3 nucleotides: TGTGCCAGCAGCGCACAATCCTCCGGGACAGCCGTCCCGGGCTACACCTTC. It yields the protein CASSAQSSGTAVPGYTF.

V is TRBV9 and J is TRBJ2-5; D perhaps matches TRBD2 (6 bases). Judging by the DNA end, TRBJ2-7 fits better; the J call may be wrong. Germline values: CDR1 SGDLS, CDR2 YYNGEE. The CDR3 runs to 16 residues. CDR3 region: CASSVNARRGSYEQYF. Written as DNA, the CDR3 is TGTGCCAGCAGCGTAAATGCCAGGCGGGGCTCCTACGAGCAGTACTTC.

The gene calls are TRBV7-2 and TRBJ2-3; a possible D gene is TRBD2 (5 bases). The CDR3 totals 14 residues. CDR1 SGHTA and CDR2 FQGNSA come from the germline V gene. Deletions cut 0 bases from V and 4 bases from J, with 8 bases between. CDR3 DNA sequence: TGTGCCAGCAGCTTAGCGGGAGTAGCAGATACGCAGTATTTT. Translating it yields CASSLAGVADTQYF.

This sequence joins TRBV6-5 and TRBJ2-3; no definite D call. The germline V and J ends were trimmed by 0 bases and 1 base, with 8 bases remaining between them. This CDR3 is built from 15 residues. Germline CDR1 MNHEY, CDR2 SVGAGI. The CDR3 DNA is TGTGCCAGCAGTTACTCGTATTCCGGCACAGATACGCAGTATTTT. It codes for CASSYSYSGTDTQYF.

A few counts support this clone. This sequence joins TRBV20-1 and TRBJ1-2; D may be TRBD1 (6 bases). This CDR3 is built from 11 residues. Germline CDR1 and CDR2: DFQATT and SNEGSKA (reference sequence). With 5 bases removed from V and 6 bases from J, the gap between germline ends came to 10 bases. The CDR3 protein is CSAYTGNGYTF. CDR3 DNA sequence: TGCAGTGCTTATACAGGGAATGGCTACACCTTC.

This clone came up a few times. The chain recombines TRBV5-1 with TRBJ2-7, with 8 positions matching TRBD2. Germline lookup yields CDR1 SGHRS and CDR2 YFSETQ. This CDR3 has 14 residues. V was pared by 5 bases and J by 4 bases, with 8 bases of the junction left unmatched. Written as DNA, the CDR3 is TGCGCCAGCAGTTTTGGTAGCGGGACGTACGAGCAGTACTTC. Residues: CASSFGSGTYEQYF. Full variable domain (missing parts from reference TRBV5-1 and TRBJ2-7): KAGVTQTPRYLIKTRGQQVTLSCSPISGHRSVSWYQQTPGQGLQFLFEYFSETQRNKGNFPGRFSGRQFSNSRSEMNVSTLELGDSALYLCASSFGSGTYEQYFGPGTRLTVT.

The chain recombines TRBV9 with TRBJ1-2; 10 nucleotides match TRBD1. V shed 4 bases, J shed 3 bases, and the junction held 6 bases outside the gene matches. Germline V gives CDR1 SGDLS, CDR2 YYNGEE. The CDR3 spans 15 residues. CDR3 protein: CASSMGQGIDYGYTF. CDR3 sequence (DNA): TGTGCCAGCAGCATGGGACAGGGGATAGACTATGGCTACACCTTC.

This clone was picked up a small number of times. This chain uses TRBV30 with TRBJ2-2; 10 positions agree with TRBD1. V lost 2 bases, J lost 3 bases, and 3 bases stayed unmatched. Germline values: CDR1 GTSNPN, CDR2 SVGIG (reference sequence). CDR3 length: 15 residues. Written as DNA, the CDR3 is TGTGCCTGGAGTCGGGGACAGGGGCACACCGGGGAGCTGTTTTTT. It specifies CAWSRGQGHTGELFF.

CDR3 DNA: TGTGCCAGCCGGAGGGGCGGGTTACCCACAGATACGCAGTATTTT. Protein sequence: CASRRGGLPTDTQYF. The chain uses TRBV6-4 and TRBJ2-3, with D perhaps TRBD2 (6 bases). This CDR3 region has 15 residues. CDR1 MRHNA and CDR2 SNTAGT come from the germline V gene. Trimming removed 8 bases at V and 2 bases at J, with 17 bases between.

J is TRBJ2-5 and V is TRBV15, with a tentative D call TRBD2 (6 bases). There are 15 residues in the CDR3. V dropped 3 bases and J dropped 1 base, with 12 bases sitting between them. Germline V gene sequence: CDR1 LNHNV, CDR2 YYDKDF (reference sequence). The CDR3 sequence: CATSSRLGSQETQYF. In DNA, the CDR3 is TGTGCCACCAGCAGCCGTCTCGGGAGCCAAGAGACCCAGTACTTC.

This clone was found a few times. The chain carries TRBV5-4 and TRBJ2-5; maybe TRBD2 (6 bases). The V gene's germline CDR1 is SGHNT and CDR2 YYREEE (reference sequence). Deletions cut 3 bases from V and 2 bases from J, with 17 bases between. The length of the CDR3 is 16 residues. CDR3 residues: CASSWGWGDGQETQYF. The CDR3 coding sequence is TGTGCCAGCAGCTGGGGTTGGGGGGACGGGCAAGAGACCCAGTACTTC.

This clone appeared a few times. This chain links TRBV7-2 with TRBJ2-1; 8 bases are a match to TRBD2. The CDR3 is 14 residues long. Germline V gene sequence: CDR1 SGHTA, CDR2 FQGNSA. The trim removed 5 bases at V and 8 bases at J, leaving 8 bases unmatched. CDR3 sequence: CASSPPGGRHEQFF. For the CDR3, the DNA is TGTGCCAGCAGCCCACCGGGCGGGAGGCATGAGCAGTTCTTC.

In this sample, this clone turned up a few times. V usage is TRBV4-3 and J usage is TRBJ1-4, with D possibly matching TRBD1 (6 bases). Germline CDR1 LGHNA, CDR2 YSLEER. V was trimmed by 1 base and J by 3 bases, leaving 15 bases between them. There are 17 residues in the CDR3. In DNA, the CDR3 is TGCGCCAGCAGCCAAGCCACAACAGGGATGGCTAATGAAAAACTGTTTTTT. As protein: CASSQATTGMANEKLFF.

The table lists this clone with a few counts. This chain's CDR3 is CASSPGQGTGANVLTF. The CDR3 nucleotides read TGTGCCAGCAGCCCGGGACAGGGAACCGGGGCCAACGTCCTGACTTTC. The chain employs TRBV5-4 and TRBJ2-6; TRBD1 aligns across 9 bases. Germline-derived CDR1 and CDR2 are SGHNT and YYREEE (reference sequence). This CDR3 spans 16 amino acids. V trimming: 4 bases; J trimming: 4 bases; junction bases outside the gene matches: 6.

The chain couples TRBV21-1 to TRBJ2-7; no DNA check was done on the table's D call, TRBD1. TRBV21-1 is a recognized pseudogene. The CDR3 runs to 15 residues. The CDR3 is CASSLRDRPSYEQYF. The CDR3 region has the DNA TGTGCCAGCAGCCTCAGAGACAGGCCAAGCTACGAGCAGTACTTC.

The chain couples TRBV28 to TRBJ1-2, with 7 bases that match TRBD1. V dropped 5 bases and J dropped 3; count of bases not matched to a gene: 6. This CDR3 spans 14 amino acids. Germline assignment: CDR1 MDHEN and CDR2 SYDVKM. Written as DNA, the CDR3 is TGTGCCAGCAGTCCCCTGGACAGGTACTATGGCTACACCTTC. Translating it yields CASSPLDRYYGYTF.

This clone was counted a few times. This chain joins TRBV11-2 and TRBJ2-1; D unclear. There are 11 residues in the CDR3. V lost 11 bases and J 10 bases, leaving 15 bases between the germline ends. Germline CDR1 and CDR2: SGHAT and FQNNGV. This CDR3 reads CAGRSGREQFF. CDR3 nucleotides: TGTGCCGGCCGATCTGGCCGAGAGCAGTTCTTC.

The chain joins TRBV10-3 to TRBJ2-5; the match to TRBD1 covers 10 bases. J gave up 5 bases and V 8 bases, and 5 bases lay outside the gene matches. CDR1 and CDR2 (germline): ENHRY, SYGVKD. CDR3 length equals 13 residues. CDR3 sequence reads: CAIQEGQGETQYF. DNA of the CDR3: TGTGCCATCCAAGAGGGACAGGGGGAGACCCAGTACTTC.

The genes are TRBV7-9 and TRBJ2-5; TRBD1 aligns across 10 bases. The V segment lost 3 bases and the J segment 1 base; nucleotides outside the gene matches: 5. There are 16 residues in the CDR3. Germline V gene lookup returns CDR1 SEHNR and CDR2 FQNEAQ (reference sequence). The CDR3: CASSLRGQGTQETQYF. The CDR3 DNA reads as TGTGCCAGCAGCTTGAGGGGACAGGGGACCCAAGAGACCCAGTACTTC.

This clone was seen a few times. This rearrangement joins TRBV7-2 to TRBJ2-1, with D tentatively TRBD2 (5 bases). CDR3 length: 15 amino acids. The germline V gene has CDR1 SGHTA and CDR2 FQGNSA. The V end lost 3 bases, the J end lost 6 bases, and 15 bases lay between the germline ends. The CDR3 nucleotides are TGTGCCAGCAGCTTCAGTCTAGCTGGAGGCAATGAGCAGTTCTTC. Its protein product is CASSFSLAGGNEQFF.

The V and J genes are TRBV7-2 and TRBJ2-3, with 10 bases matching TRBD2. The CDR3 runs 16 residues. Germline V gives CDR1 SGHTA, CDR2 FQGNSA. V was pared by 4 bases and J by 6 bases, with 10 bases of the junction left unmatched. CDR3 sequence: CASSWKKREGRDTQYF. The DNA of the CDR3 is TGTGCCAGCAGCTGGAAGAAGCGGGAGGGCCGGGATACGCAGTATTTT.

Only a few counts were recorded for this clone. The sample has other DNA sequences that encode this CDR3 too. This chain joins TRBV5-1 and TRBJ2-5, with 9 positions matching TRBD1. Losses at the gene ends were 0 bases for V and 4 bases for J; bases not matched to a gene: 4. The CDR3 is made up of 15 amino acids. Germline CDR1 SGHRS, CDR2 YFSETQ. CDR3 sequence (DNA): TGCGCCAGCAGCTTGGGGGACAGGGTAGGAGAGACCCAGTACTTC. As protein: CASSLGDRVGETQYF.

The chain combines TRBV7-9 with TRBJ1-1, with TRBD1 as a possible D gene (5 bases). Germline V gene data show CDR1 as SEHNR and CDR2 as FQNEAQ (reference sequence). V was shortened by 6 bases and J by 2 bases, with 10 bases between the two germline ends. This CDR3 has 13 residues. CDR3 in amino acids: CASSLDSNTEAFF. CDR3 bases: TGTGCCAGCAGTCTCGACAGTAACACTGAAGCTTTCTTT.

This clone was observed a few times. J is TRBJ1-2 and V is TRBV13; D not certain. The CDR3 spans 12 residues. Germline CDR1 reads PRHDT; CDR2 reads FYEKMQ (reference sequence). V was cut by 6 bases and J by 7 bases, with 12 bases left in between. CDR3: CASREELSGYTF. CDR3 bases: TGTGCCAGCAGGGAGGAATTAAGTGGCTACACCTTC.

The genes are TRBV28 and TRBJ2-2, with 11 nucleotides matching TRBD2. CDR3 length equals 15 residues. Looked up from germline, CDR1 is MDHEN and CDR2 is SYDVKM. Germline trimming cut 5 bases from V and 6 bases from J; bases unmatched to any gene: 5. The CDR3 sequence: CASSTSGRGAGELFF. CDR3 nucleotides: TGTGCCAGCAGTACTAGCGGGAGAGGCGCCGGGGAGCTGTTTTTT.

This clone turned up a few times. The chain uses TRBV28 and TRBJ2-7; perhaps TRBD1 as D (6 bases). This CDR3 has 14 amino acids. Trimming left V 7 bases short and J 1 base short, with 14 bases between. From germline, CDR1 is MDHEN and CDR2 SYDVKM. Written as DNA, the CDR3 is TGTGCCAGCACTACCGGGACACCGTCCTACGAGCAGTACTTC. Encoded protein: CASTTGTPSYEQYF. Using reference TRBV28 and TRBJ2-7 for the parts outside the CDR3, the full variable domain is DVKVTQSSRYLVKRTGEKVFLECVQDMDHENMFWYRQDPGLGLRLIYFSYDVKMKEKGDIPEGYSVSREKKERFSLILESASTNQTSMYLCASTTGTPSYEQYFGPGTRLTVT.